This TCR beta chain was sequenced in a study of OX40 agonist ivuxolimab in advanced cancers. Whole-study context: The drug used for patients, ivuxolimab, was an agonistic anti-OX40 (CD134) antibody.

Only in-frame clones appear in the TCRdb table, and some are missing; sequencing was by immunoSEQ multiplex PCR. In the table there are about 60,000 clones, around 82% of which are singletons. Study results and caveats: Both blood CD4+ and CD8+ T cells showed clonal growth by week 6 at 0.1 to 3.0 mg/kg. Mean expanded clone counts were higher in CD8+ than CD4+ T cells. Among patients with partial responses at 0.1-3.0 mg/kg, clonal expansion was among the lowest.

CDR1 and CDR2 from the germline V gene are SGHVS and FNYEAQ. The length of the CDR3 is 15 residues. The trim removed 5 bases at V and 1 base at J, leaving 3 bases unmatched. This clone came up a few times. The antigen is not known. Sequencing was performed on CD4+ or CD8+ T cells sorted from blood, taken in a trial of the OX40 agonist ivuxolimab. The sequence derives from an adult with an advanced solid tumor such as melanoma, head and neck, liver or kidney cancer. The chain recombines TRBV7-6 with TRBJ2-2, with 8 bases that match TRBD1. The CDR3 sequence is CASSRGTGNTGELFF. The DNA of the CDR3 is TGTGCCAGCAGCCGTGGGACAGGGAACACCGGGGAGCTGTTTTTT.